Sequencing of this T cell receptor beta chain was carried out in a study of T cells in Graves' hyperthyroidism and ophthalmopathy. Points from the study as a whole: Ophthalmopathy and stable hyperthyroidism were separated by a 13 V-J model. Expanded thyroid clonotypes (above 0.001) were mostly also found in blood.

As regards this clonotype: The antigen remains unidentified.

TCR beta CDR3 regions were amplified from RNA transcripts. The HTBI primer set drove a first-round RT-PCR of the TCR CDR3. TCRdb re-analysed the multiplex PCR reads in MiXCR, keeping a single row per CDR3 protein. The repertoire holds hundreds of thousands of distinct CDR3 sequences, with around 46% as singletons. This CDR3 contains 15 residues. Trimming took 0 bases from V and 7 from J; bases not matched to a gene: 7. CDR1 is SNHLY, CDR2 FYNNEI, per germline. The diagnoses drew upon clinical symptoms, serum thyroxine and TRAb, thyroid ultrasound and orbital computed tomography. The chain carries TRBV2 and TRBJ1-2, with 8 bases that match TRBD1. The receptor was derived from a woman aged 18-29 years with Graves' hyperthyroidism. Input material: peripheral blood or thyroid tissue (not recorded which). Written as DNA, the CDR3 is TGTGCCAGCAGTGAAGCGTTCAGGGGGCTAGGTGGCTACACCTTC. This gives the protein CASSEAFRGLGGYTF.